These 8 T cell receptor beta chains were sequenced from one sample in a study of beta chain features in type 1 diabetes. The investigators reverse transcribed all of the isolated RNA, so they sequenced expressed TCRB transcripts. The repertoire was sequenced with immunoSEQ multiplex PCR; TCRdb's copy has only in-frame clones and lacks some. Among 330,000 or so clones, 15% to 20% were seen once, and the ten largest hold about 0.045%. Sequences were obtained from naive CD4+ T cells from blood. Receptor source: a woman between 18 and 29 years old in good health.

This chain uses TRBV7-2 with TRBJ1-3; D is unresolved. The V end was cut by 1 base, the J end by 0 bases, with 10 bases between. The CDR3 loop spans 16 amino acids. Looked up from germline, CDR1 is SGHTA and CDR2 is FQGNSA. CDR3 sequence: CASSLVAGSSGNTIYF. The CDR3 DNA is TGTGCCAGCAGCTTAGTGGCAGGAAGCTCTGGAAACACCATATATTTT.

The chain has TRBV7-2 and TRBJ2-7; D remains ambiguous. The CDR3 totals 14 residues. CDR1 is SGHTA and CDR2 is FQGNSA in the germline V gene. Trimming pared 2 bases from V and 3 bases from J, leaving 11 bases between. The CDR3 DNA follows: TGTGCCAGCAGCTTACAGGCCAACCACTACGAGCAGTACTTC. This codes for CASSLQANHYEQYF.

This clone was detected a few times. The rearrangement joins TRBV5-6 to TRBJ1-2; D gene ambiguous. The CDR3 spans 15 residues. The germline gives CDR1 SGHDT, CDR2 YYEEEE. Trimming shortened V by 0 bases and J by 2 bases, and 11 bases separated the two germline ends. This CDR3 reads CASSLGGHSNYGYTF. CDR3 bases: TGTGCCAGCAGCTTGGGTGGCCACAGCAACTATGGCTACACCTTC.

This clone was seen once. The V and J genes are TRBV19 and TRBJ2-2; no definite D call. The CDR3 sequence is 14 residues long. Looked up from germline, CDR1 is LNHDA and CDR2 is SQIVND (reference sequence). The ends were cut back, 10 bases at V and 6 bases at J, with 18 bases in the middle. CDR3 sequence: CATSRVDDPGELFF. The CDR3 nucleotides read TGTGCCACCTCCCGGGTTGATGACCCCGGGGAGCTGTTTTTT.

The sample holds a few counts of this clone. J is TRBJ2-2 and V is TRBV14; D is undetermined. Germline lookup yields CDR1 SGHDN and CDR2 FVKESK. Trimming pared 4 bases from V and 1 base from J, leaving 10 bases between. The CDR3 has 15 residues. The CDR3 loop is CASSPRRLNTGELFF. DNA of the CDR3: TGTGCCAGCAGCCCCAGGCGATTGAACACCGGGGAGCTGTTTTTT. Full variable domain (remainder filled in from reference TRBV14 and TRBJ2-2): EAGVTQFPSHSVIEKGQTVTLRCDPISGHDNLYWYRRVMGKEIKFLLHFVKESKQDESGMPNNRFLAERTGGTYSTLKVQPAELEDSGVYFCASSPRRLNTGELFFGEGSRLTVL.

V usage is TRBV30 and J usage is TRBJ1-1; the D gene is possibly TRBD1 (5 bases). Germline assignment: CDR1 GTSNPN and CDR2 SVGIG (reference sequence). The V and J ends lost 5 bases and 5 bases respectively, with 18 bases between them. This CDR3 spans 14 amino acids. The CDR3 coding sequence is TGTGCCTGGGGAACAGGAGGGCCGAGGACTGAAGCTTTCTTT. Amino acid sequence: CAWGTGGPRTEAFF. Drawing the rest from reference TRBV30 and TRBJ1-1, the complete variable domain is SQTIHQWPATLVQPVGSPLSLECTVEGTSNPNLYWYRQAAGRGLQLLFYSVGIGQISSEVPQNLSASRPQDRQFILSSKKLLLSDSGFYLCAWGTGGPRTEAFFGQGTRLTVV.

CDR3 sequence (DNA): TGTGCCAGCAGCCAAGATCTCCCCGGGAGAGGCTACGAGCAGTACTTC. Protein product: CASSQDLPGRGYEQYF. This chain links TRBV4-2 with TRBJ2-7, with D possibly TRBD2 on 6 matching bases. This CDR3 is 16 amino acids long. Looked up from germline, CDR1 is LGHNA and CDR2 is YNFKEQ. Deletions cut 0 bases from V and 3 bases from J, with 15 bases between.

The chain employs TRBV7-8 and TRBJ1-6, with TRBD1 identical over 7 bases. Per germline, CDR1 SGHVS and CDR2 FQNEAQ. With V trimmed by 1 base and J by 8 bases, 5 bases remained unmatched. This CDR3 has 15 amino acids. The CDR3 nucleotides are TGTGCCAGCAGCTTAGGACAGGGAGGTGATTCACCCCTCCACTTT. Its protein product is CASSLGQGGDSPLHF.